The 11 T cell receptor beta chains listed next were all sequenced from one sample in a study of response to subunit inactivated influenza vaccine (dated by TCRdb to 2017 to 2018). Preparation of the library involved RT-PCR. The sequencing machine was an Illumina HiSeq 2500. TCRdb reprocessed the public reads (quality trimming at Q25 with fastp, clone calling with MiXCR) and kept in-frame beta chains. Each CDR3 protein gets just one entry, which takes the most common genes and DNA from the rows behind it. This sample gives a few hundred thousand distinct CDR3 sequences in total; 12% to 15% of them show up just once. Around 10% of the sample is held by the ten biggest clonotypes. Source: PBMCs from blood, taken about 13 days after vaccination. These receptors all come from a man aged 50-59 years who received an inactivated influenza vaccine. Donor details come from another sample of the same person, matched by shared clones.

This clonotype showed up many times. The rearrangement uses TRBV5-1 and TRBJ2-3; the D is unclear. CDR1 and CDR2 (germline): SGHRS, YFSETQ. The CDR3 is 14 amino acids. Trimming cost V 5 bases and J 0 bases, with 10 bases left between them. CDR3 amino acids: CASSITQSTDTQYF. Here the CDR3 DNA reads TGCGCCAGCAGTATTACCCAGAGCACAGATACGCAGTATTTT.

This clonotype has more than one count but fewer than ten. This chain links TRBV2 with TRBJ2-1, with 8 bases aligning to TRBD1. Germline lookup yields CDR1 SNHLY and CDR2 FYNNEI. J was trimmed by 4 bases and V by 1 base; bases with no gene match: 6. The CDR3 has 16 amino acids. CDR3 region: CASSEEGTGRYNEQFF. The CDR3 coding sequence is TGTGCCAGCAGTGAAGAGGGGACAGGACGATACAATGAGCAGTTCTTC.

A few counts support this clonotype. The CDR3 nucleotides read TGTGCCAGCAGCCAAGACGGGGGGAATTACAATGAGCAGTTCTTC. The encoded protein is CASSQDGGNYNEQFF. The V and J genes are TRBV3-1 and TRBJ2-1; 7 bases are a match to TRBD2. Germline CDR1 and CDR2: LGHDT and YNNKEL (reference sequence). This CDR3 is 15 amino acids long. V shed 0 bases and J 4 bases; nucleotides not matched to a gene: 3.

This clonotype was counted a few times. This chain uses TRBV5-6 with TRBJ1-5; D is perhaps TRBD1 (5 bases). The CDR3 sequence is 15 residues long. Germline CDR1 reads SGHDT; CDR2 reads YYEEEE. Trimming stripped 1 base from V and 0 bases from J, with 8 bases between. The CDR3 spells CASSLYQGSNQPQHF. The CDR3 DNA reads TGTGCCAGCAGCTTGTATCAGGGTAGCAATCAGCCCCAGCATTTT.

J is TRBJ2-5 and V is TRBV5-1; TRBD2 matches 15 bases. The CDR3 is 17 residues long. The trim removed 4 bases at V and 1 base at J, leaving 5 bases unmatched. CDR1 is SGHRS and CDR2 is YFSETQ in the germline V gene. The CDR3 DNA reads TGCGCCAGCAGCCCCCCGGGACTAGCGGGGGGCCAAGAGACCCAGTACTTC. Its protein is CASSPPGLAGGQETQYF.

This clonotype has a count of ten or more. The rearrangement joins TRBV5-1 to TRBJ2-2; no firm D call. Trimming removed 0 bases from V and 0 bases from J, with 6 bases in between. Germline V gene sequence: CDR1 SGHRS, CDR2 YFSETQ. The CDR3 has 15 amino acids. The CDR3 DNA sequence: TGCGCCAGCAGCTTGGGGCTTTCGAACACCGGGGAGCTGTTTTTT. Protein: CASSLGLSNTGELFF.

This clonotype was seen at least ten times. The chain couples TRBV12-3 or TRBV12-4 to TRBJ1-5; D is uncertain. Trimming removed 3 bases from V and 4 bases from J, with 7 bases in between. The CDR3 has 13 amino acids. The CDR3 loop reads CASSLAENQPQHF. CDR3 bases: TGTGCCAGCAGTTTGGCTGAAAATCAGCCCCAGCATTTT.

V and J are TRBV20-1 and TRBJ2-3; D is possibly TRBD2 (6 bases). Germline V lookup: CDR1 DFQATT, CDR2 SNEGSKA (reference sequence). This CDR3 contains 14 residues. Trimming removed 1 base at V and 1 base at J, with 9 bases between. The CDR3 nucleotides read TGCAGTGCTAGAGGCGGGACCGGCACAGATACGCAGTATTTT. It yields the protein CSARGGTGTDTQYF.

This clonotype occurred many times. V usage is TRBV4-2 and J usage is TRBJ2-1; D unresolved. Trimming took 4 bases from V and 0 from J, leaving 16 bases between them. Germline V gene lookup returns CDR1 LGHNA and CDR2 YNFKEQ. The CDR3 loop spans 17 amino acids. CDR3 coding DNA: TGTGCCAGCAGCCCACTGCCGACGACGAGCTCCTACAATGAGCAGTTCTTC. Translating it yields CASSPLPTTSSYNEQFF.

The rearrangement joins TRBV7-9 to TRBJ2-5; no definite D call. The V end lost 5 bases, the J end lost 10 bases, and 14 bases lay between the germline ends. Germline loops: CDR1 SEHNR, CDR2 FQNEAQ (reference sequence). This CDR3 is built from 12 residues. DNA for the CDR3: TGTGCCAGCAGCCCGGGCAGATTCGACCAGTACTTC. Its translation: CASSPGRFDQYF.

This clonotype showed up just a few times. The V gene is TRBV10-3, the J gene TRBJ2-7; 7 nucleotides line up with TRBD1. The CDR3 has 13 residues. CDR1 is ENHRY and CDR2 is SYGVKD in the germline V gene. With V trimmed by 4 bases and J by 6 bases, 6 bases remained unmatched. CDR3 sequence: CAISVGAGGEQYF. The CDR3 DNA reads TGTGCCATCAGTGTGGGCGCAGGGGGCGAGCAGTACTTC.